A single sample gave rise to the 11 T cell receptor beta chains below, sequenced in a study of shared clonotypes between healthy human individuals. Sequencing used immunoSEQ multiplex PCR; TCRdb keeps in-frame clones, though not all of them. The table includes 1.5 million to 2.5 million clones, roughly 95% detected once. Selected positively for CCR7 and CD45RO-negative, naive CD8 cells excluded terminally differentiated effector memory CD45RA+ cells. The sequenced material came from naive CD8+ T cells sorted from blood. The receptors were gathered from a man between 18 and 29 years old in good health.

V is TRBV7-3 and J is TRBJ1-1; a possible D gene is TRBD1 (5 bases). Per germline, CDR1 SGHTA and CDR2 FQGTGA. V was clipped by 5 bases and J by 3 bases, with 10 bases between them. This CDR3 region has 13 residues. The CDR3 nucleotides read TGTGCCAGCAGCCTAGGGGTATACACTGAAGCTTTCTTT. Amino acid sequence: CASSLGVYTEAFF.

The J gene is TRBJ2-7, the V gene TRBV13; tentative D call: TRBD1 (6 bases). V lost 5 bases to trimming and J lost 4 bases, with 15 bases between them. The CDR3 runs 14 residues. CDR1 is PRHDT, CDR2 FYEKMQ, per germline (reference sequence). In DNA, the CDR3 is TGTGCCAGCAGCGTCGACAGGACCCGGTACGAGCAGTACTTC. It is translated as CASSVDRTRYEQYF.

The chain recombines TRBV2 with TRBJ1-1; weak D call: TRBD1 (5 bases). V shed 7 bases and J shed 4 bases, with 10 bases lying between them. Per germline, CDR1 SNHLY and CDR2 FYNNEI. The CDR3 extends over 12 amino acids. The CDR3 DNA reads TGTGCCAGCACCCAGAGGGGCACTGAAGCTTTCTTT. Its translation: CASTQRGTEAFF.

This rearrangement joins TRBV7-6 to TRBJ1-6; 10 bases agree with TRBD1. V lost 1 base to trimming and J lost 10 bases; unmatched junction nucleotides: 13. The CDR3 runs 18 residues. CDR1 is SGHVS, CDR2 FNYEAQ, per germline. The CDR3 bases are TGTGCCAGCAGCTTAGTCGTGGGGAGAGGGACAGGGGAATCACCCCTCCACTTT. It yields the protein CASSLVVGRGTGESPLHF. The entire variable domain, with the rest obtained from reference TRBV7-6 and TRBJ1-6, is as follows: GAGVSQSPRYKVTKRGQDVALRCDPISGHVSLYWYRQALGQGPEFLTYFNYEAQQDKSGLPNDRFSAERPEGSISTLTIQRTEQRDSAMYRCASSLVVGRGTGESPLHFGNGTRLTVT.

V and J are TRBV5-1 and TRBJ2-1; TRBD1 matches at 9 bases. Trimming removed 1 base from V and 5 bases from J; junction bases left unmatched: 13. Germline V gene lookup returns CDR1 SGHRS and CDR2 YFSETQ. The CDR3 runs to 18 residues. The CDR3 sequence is CASSLPFLGTGSNNEQFF. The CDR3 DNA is TGCGCCAGCAGCTTGCCTTTTCTCGGGACAGGGTCAAACAATGAGCAGTTCTTC.

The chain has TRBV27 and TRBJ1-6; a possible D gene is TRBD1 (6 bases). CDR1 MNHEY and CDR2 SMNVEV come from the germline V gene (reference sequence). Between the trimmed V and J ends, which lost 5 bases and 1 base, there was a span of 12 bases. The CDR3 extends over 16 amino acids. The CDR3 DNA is TGTGCCAGCAGTCAGGGGCCCTGGTCCTATAATTCACCCCTCCACTTT. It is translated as CASSQGPWSYNSPLHF.

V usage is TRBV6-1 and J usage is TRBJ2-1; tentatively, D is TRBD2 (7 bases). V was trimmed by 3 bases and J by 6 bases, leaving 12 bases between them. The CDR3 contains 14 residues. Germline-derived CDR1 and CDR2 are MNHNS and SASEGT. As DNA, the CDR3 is TGTGCCAGCAGTGAGCGGGGGCCAGCCAATGAGCAGTTCTTC. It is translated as CASSERGPANEQFF.

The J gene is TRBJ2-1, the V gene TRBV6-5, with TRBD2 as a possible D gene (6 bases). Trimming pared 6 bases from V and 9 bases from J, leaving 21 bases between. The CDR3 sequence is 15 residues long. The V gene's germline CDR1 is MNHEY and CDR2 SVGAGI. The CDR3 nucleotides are TGTGCCAGCAGCCACACGGGGGTTTGGACTGTTGAGCAGTTCTTC. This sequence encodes CASSHTGVWTVEQFF.

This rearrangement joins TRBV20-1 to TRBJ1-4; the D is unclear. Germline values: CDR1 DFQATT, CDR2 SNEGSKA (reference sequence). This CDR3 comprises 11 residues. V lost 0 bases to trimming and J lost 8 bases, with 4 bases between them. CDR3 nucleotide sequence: TGCAGTGCTAGAGATCTCGAAAAACTGTTTTTT. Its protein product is CSARDLEKLFF.

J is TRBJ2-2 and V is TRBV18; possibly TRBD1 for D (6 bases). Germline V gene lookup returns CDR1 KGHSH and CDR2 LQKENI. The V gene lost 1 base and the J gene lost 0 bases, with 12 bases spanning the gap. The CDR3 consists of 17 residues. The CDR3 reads CASSPLKGTTNTGELFF. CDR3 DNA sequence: TGTGCCAGCTCACCACTGAAGGGGACAACGAACACCGGGGAGCTGTTTTTT.

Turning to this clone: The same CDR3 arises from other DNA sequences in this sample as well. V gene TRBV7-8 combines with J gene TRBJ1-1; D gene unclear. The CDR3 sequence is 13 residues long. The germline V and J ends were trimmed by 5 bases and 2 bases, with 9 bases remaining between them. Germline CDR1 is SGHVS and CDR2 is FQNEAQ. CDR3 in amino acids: CASSPEGNTEAFF. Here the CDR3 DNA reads TGTGCCAGCAGCCCCGAGGGCAACACTGAAGCTTTCTTT.